The 32 T cell receptor beta chains below all came from one sample that was sequenced in a study of T cells after yellow fever vaccination (dated by TCRdb to about 2019). The library was prepared using 5' RACE. The sequencer listed for this sample is Illumina HiSeq 2500. TCRdb ran its own pipeline on the public reads, namely fastp trimming at Q25 and MiXCR clone calling, and kept in-frame beta chains. Under each unique CDR3 protein, matching rows form one entry showing the most common genes and DNA. Recorded for this sample are some 560,000 distinct CDR3 sequences; roughly a fifth of them occurred a single time. The ten largest clones add up to approximately 15% of the sample. Taken with the paper, the label for treatment or condition translates to: live attenuated yellow fever vaccine strain. The material sequenced was PBMCs, taken 15 days after the yellow fever booster vaccination. Receptors originate from a man younger than 40 who received the YFV17D yellow fever vaccine.

This chain connects TRBV20-1 to TRBJ2-7, with 11 positions matching TRBD2. Germline CDR1 is DFQATT and CDR2 is SNEGSKA (reference sequence). J lost 2 bases, V lost 6 bases, and 9 bases had no gene match. This CDR3 comprises 15 residues. CDR3 region: CSATGLAEAPYEQYF. The CDR3 DNA is TGCAGTGCCACGGGACTAGCGGAGGCCCCCTACGAGCAGTACTTC.

In its sample, this clonotype was seen a few times. The chain recombines TRBV27 with TRBJ2-5, with D possibly called TRBD1 or TRBD2 (6 bases each). Between the trimmed V and J ends, which lost 3 bases and 4 bases, there was a span of 12 bases. Germline V CDR1 and CDR2: MNHEY, SMNVEV (reference sequence). The CDR3 extends over 14 amino acids. CDR3 sequence reads: CASSFPGAGETQYF. As DNA, the CDR3 is TGTGCCAGCAGTTTCCCGGGGGCTGGAGAGACCCAGTACTTC.

The chain recombines TRBV6-5 with TRBJ2-7; 12 bases line up with TRBD1. This CDR3 is built from 16 residues. The J segment lost 3 bases and the V segment lost 4 bases, leaving 7 bases of the junction unmatched. Germline V gives CDR1 MNHEY, CDR2 SVGAGI. CDR3 DNA sequence: TGTGCCAGCAGTTCCGCGGGGGACAGGGGGCTCTACGAGCAGTACTTC. Translation gives CASSSAGDRGLYEQYF.

The gene calls are TRBV6-1 and TRBJ2-7; 11 bases match TRBD2. Germline V gives CDR1 MNHNS, CDR2 SASEGT. The junction had 6 bases not matched to a gene; V was cut back by 7 bases and J by 4 bases. CDR3 length equals 14 residues. Here the CDR3 reads CASTQTSGTYEQYF. The CDR3 DNA follows: TGTGCCAGCACCCAGACTAGCGGGACATACGAGCAGTACTTC.

The chain joins TRBV4-3 to TRBJ2-3, with D possibly matching TRBD2 (7 bases). The CDR3 contains 15 residues. Germline values: CDR1 LGHNA, CDR2 YSLEER. Deletions cut 1 base from V and 5 bases from J, with 13 bases between. The CDR3 DNA reads as TGCGCCAGCAGCCAAGGGGCGGGGGCAGGAGATACGCAGTATTTT. Translating gives CASSQGAGAGDTQYF.

The chain couples TRBV6-5 to TRBJ1-5; no reliable D call. In germline, CDR1 is MNHEY, CDR2 SVGAGI. The CDR3 runs to 16 residues. Trimming left V 2 bases short and J 0 bases short, with 11 bases between. In DNA, the CDR3 is TGTGCCAGCAGTTACCCGAGCGGGAATAGCAATCAGCCCCAGCATTTT. Protein: CASSYPSGNSNQPQHF.

The chain joins TRBV20-1 to TRBJ2-3, with a possible D match to TRBD2 (6 bases). Trimming stripped 5 bases from V and 0 bases from J, with 12 bases between. Germline CDR1 DFQATT, CDR2 SNEGSKA (reference sequence). The CDR3 has 14 amino acids. CDR3: CSAHTSRSTDTQYF. The CDR3 DNA follows: TGCAGTGCTCACACTAGCCGGAGCACAGATACGCAGTATTTT.

This clonotype came up a few times. The chain couples TRBV7-3 to TRBJ2-3; the D gene is possibly TRBD2 (6 bases). Germline V gene lookup returns CDR1 SGHTA and CDR2 FQGTGA. Trimming removed 5 bases from V and 5 bases from J, with 11 bases in between. The CDR3 runs to 13 residues. This chain's CDR3 is CASSRGVKDTQYF. CDR3 in DNA: TGTGCCAGCAGCCGCGGGGTGAAAGATACGCAGTATTTT.

The rearrangement joins TRBV20-1 to TRBJ2-5; D is possibly TRBD1 (6 bases). Germline values: CDR1 DFQATT, CDR2 SNEGSKA (reference sequence). V lost 2 bases and J lost 1, with 11 bases in between. The CDR3 runs 14 residues. DNA of the CDR3: TGCAGTGCTAGAACAGGGCAGGCCCAAGAGACCCAGTACTTC. It encodes CSARTGQAQETQYF.

V usage is TRBV24-1 and J usage is TRBJ2-1; D is uncertain. This CDR3 comprises 12 residues. Germline CDR1 reads KGHDR; CDR2 reads SFDVKD. V was shortened by 3 bases and J by 13 bases, with 12 bases between the two germline ends. CDR3 loop: CATSDVGSSQFF. In nucleotides, the CDR3 is TGTGCCACCAGTGATGTGGGGTCCTCCCAGTTCTTC.

The chain has TRBV4-2 and TRBJ2-3; D possibly uses TRBD1 or TRBD2 (5 bases each). Germline lookup yields CDR1 LGHNA and CDR2 YNFKEQ. This CDR3 spans 15 amino acids. Deletions cut 2 bases from V and 0 bases from J, with 9 bases between. The CDR3 DNA reads TGTGCCAGCAGCCAATGGGACCAGAGCACAGATACGCAGTATTTT. Residues: CASSQWDQSTDTQYF.

The V gene is TRBV27, the J gene TRBJ2-7, with D perhaps being TRBD1 or TRBD2 (5 bases each). Germline V gene sequence: CDR1 MNHEY, CDR2 SMNVEV (reference sequence). The CDR3 consists of 14 residues. The germline V and J ends were trimmed by 5 bases and 3 bases, with 14 bases remaining between them. The CDR3: CASSPRDPLYEQYF. CDR3 in DNA: TGTGCCAGCAGTCCCCGGGACCCCCTCTACGAGCAGTACTTC.

The gene calls are TRBV20-1 and TRBJ2-5, with D unclear. Germline V gene sequence: CDR1 DFQATT, CDR2 SNEGSKA (reference sequence). CDR3 length equals 12 residues. V lost 7 bases to trimming and J lost 5 bases, with 14 bases between them. This chain's CDR3 is CSVERPMETQYF. The DNA of the CDR3 is TGCAGTGTTGAGAGACCGATGGAGACCCAGTACTTC.

This clonotype has a handful of counts. The CDR3 sequence is CASSQDGEFGLAGYNEQFF. The CDR3 DNA reads as TGCGCCAGCAGCCAAGATGGGGAGTTTGGGCTAGCGGGATACAATGAGCAGTTCTTC. The chain is built from TRBV4-3 and TRBJ2-1; 9 bases agree with TRBD2. The CDR3 consists of 19 residues. V trimming: 0 bases; J trimming: 4 bases; junction bases outside the gene matches: 13. CDR1 LGHNA and CDR2 YSLEER come from the germline V gene.

The rearrangement joins TRBV5-1 to TRBJ2-2; D gene uncertain. The CDR3 runs 16 residues. V was pared by 0 bases and J by 2 bases, with 11 bases between. From germline, CDR1 is SGHRS and CDR2 YFSETQ. The CDR3 nucleotides read TGCGCCAGCAGCTTGGTTGTGAGAAGAAACACCGGGGAGCTGTTTTTT. It specifies CASSLVVRRNTGELFF.

Only a few counts were recorded for this clonotype. The genes are TRBV6-2 or TRBV6-3 and TRBJ2-5, with D perhaps matching TRBD1 (6 bases). Trimming removed 7 bases from V and 1 base from J, with 16 bases in between. This CDR3 has 15 amino acids. From germline, CDR1 is MNHEY and CDR2 SVGEGT. The CDR3 region is CASKLPGASQETQYF. The CDR3 DNA follows: TGTGCCAGCAAGTTACCAGGGGCCTCCCAAGAGACCCAGTACTTC.

This clonotype was counted at least ten times. The CDR3 protein is CASSLWGDEQYF. The CDR3 DNA reads as TGTGCCAGCAGCTTATGGGGGGACGAGCAGTACTTC. V gene TRBV7-6 combines with J gene TRBJ2-7, with D tentatively TRBD2 (6 bases). Germline assignment: CDR1 SGHVS and CDR2 FNYEAQ. This CDR3 comprises 12 residues. V was pared by 2 bases and J by 5 bases, with 7 bases between.

The rearrangement joins TRBV19 to TRBJ2-1; no clear D. Germline values: CDR1 LNHDA, CDR2 SQIVND (reference sequence). The CDR3 totals 11 residues. Trimming shortened V by 8 bases and J by 9 bases, and 11 bases separated the two germline ends. CDR3 region: CASGNTGEQFF. CDR3 in DNA: TGTGCCAGTGGCAATACGGGTGAGCAGTTCTTC.

The V gene is TRBV5-1, the J gene TRBJ2-4; D gene ambiguous. V was cut by 2 bases and J by 8 bases, with 5 bases left in between. The CDR3 sequence is 11 residues long. CDR1 is SGHRS and CDR2 is YFSETQ in the germline V gene. CDR3 nucleotide sequence: TGCGCCAGCAGCTTCCAGGACATTCAGTACTTC. Its translation: CASSFQDIQYF.

This clonotype has a handful of counts. The chain carries TRBV5-1 and TRBJ2-5, with 11 nucleotides matching TRBD2. The trim removed 6 bases at V and 1 base at J, leaving 5 bases unmatched. CDR1 is SGHRS and CDR2 is YFSETQ in the germline V gene. The CDR3 has 15 residues. The DNA of the CDR3 is TGCGCCAGCATCGTCGGGACTAGCGGCCAAGAGACCCAGTACTTC. Translation gives CASIVGTSGQETQYF.

J is TRBJ1-1 and V is TRBV29-1; no definite D call. V gave up 0 bases and J gave up 4 bases, with 6 bases separating them. Germline values: CDR1 SQVTM, CDR2 ANQGSEA. The CDR3 runs to 12 residues. In DNA, the CDR3 is TGCAGCGTTGAAGAGCGAGGCACTGAAGCTTTCTTT. Translating gives CSVEERGTEAFF.

The V and J genes are TRBV6-5 and TRBJ2-3; 8 positions match TRBD1. V shed 7 bases and J 14 bases; nucleotides not matched to a gene: 8. CDR1 and CDR2 from the germline V gene are MNHEY and SVGAGI. The CDR3 is 11 amino acids. CDR3 DNA sequence: TGTGCCAGCATTGGAAGACAGGGGCCGTATTTT. Translation gives CASIGRQGPYF.

This clonotype was detected a few times. J is TRBJ1-1 and V is TRBV20-1; D is uncertain. The V end lost 3 bases, the J end lost 5 bases, and 13 bases lay between the germline ends. The CDR3 sequence is 13 residues long. Germline V gene lookup returns CDR1 DFQATT and CDR2 SNEGSKA (reference sequence). Here the CDR3 DNA reads TGCAGTGCTAGTTTGTGGCGCGGGACTGAAGCTTTCTTT. It codes for CSASLWRGTEAFF.

This clonotype was detected a few times. The rearrangement links TRBV6-5 to TRBJ2-3, with 8 positions matching TRBD2. Germline V gives CDR1 MNHEY, CDR2 SVGAGI. The V segment lost 4 bases and the J segment 4 bases; nucleotides outside the gene matches: 13. The CDR3 is 17 amino acids. Written as DNA, the CDR3 is TGTGCCAGCAGTTCCCCAACCAGCGGGAGATTCTCAGATACGCAGTATTTT. Its translation is CASSSPTSGRFSDTQYF.

The sample holds one count of this clonotype. The CDR3 loop reads CASAKGLAGVYEQYF. The CDR3 bases are TGTGCCAGTGCCAAGGGACTAGCGGGGGTCTACGAGCAGTACTTC. J is TRBJ2-7 and V is TRBV19, with 14 bases fitting TRBD2. Trimming cost V 8 bases and J 3 bases; bases outside gene matches: 6. CDR3 length: 15 residues. The germline V gene encodes CDR1 LNHDA and CDR2 SQIVND (reference sequence). The complete variable domain, with remaining parts taken from reference TRBV19 and TRBJ2-7, reads DGGITQSPKYLFRKEGQNVTLSCEQNLNHDAMYWYRQDPGQGLRLIYYSQIVNDFQKGDIAEGYSVSREKKESFPLTVTSAQKNPTAFYLCASAKGLAGVYEQYFGPGTRLTVT.

Only a few counts were recorded for this clonotype. The CDR3 DNA follows: TGTGCTGGCGGGAGGGCCCCCCAAGAGACCCAGTACTTC. It yields the protein CAGGRAPQETQYF. The J gene is TRBJ2-5, the V gene TRBV28, with 9 positions matching TRBD2. The germline V gene encodes CDR1 MDHEN and CDR2 SYDVKM. The CDR3 extends over 13 amino acids.

This clonotype turned up a few times. This rearrangement joins TRBV5-6 to TRBJ2-7; the D is unclear. The V and J ends lost 0 bases and 2 bases respectively, with 9 bases between them. This CDR3 region has 14 residues. Germline CDR1 is SGHDT and CDR2 is YYEEEE. Written as DNA, the CDR3 is TGTGCCAGCAGCTTGGGACTTCACGCCTACGAGCAGTACTTC. Protein product: CASSLGLHAYEQYF.

This rearrangement joins TRBV5-1 to TRBJ2-1; D remains ambiguous. V was pared by 0 bases and J by 8 bases, with 12 bases between. The CDR3 covers 14 residues. Germline V gene data show CDR1 as SGHRS and CDR2 as YFSETQ. The CDR3 sequence is CASSLEVAAYEQFF. CDR3 nucleotide sequence: TGCGCCAGCAGCTTGGAGGTGGCGGCTTATGAGCAGTTCTTC.

For the CDR3, the DNA is TGTGCCAGCTACCAGGGACAGGGAGGTGGCTACACCTTC. This codes for CASYQGQGGGYTF. The V call is TRBV18, the J call TRBJ1-2; 9 bases map to TRBD1. CDR1 and CDR2 (germline): KGHSH, LQKENI. The CDR3 contains 13 residues. V trimming: 7 bases; J trimming: 7 bases; junction bases outside the gene matches: 7.

V is TRBV9 and J is TRBJ2-7, with TRBD2 matching 9 bases. This CDR3 region has 15 residues. V was pared by 0 bases and J by 6 bases, with 7 bases of the junction left unmatched. Looked up from germline, CDR1 is SGDLS and CDR2 is YYNGEE. Here the CDR3 DNA reads TGTGCCAGCAGCGTAGGATTAGCGGGAGTAGCCGAGCAGTACTTC. This codes for CASSVGLAGVAEQYF.

The chain uses TRBV5-1 and TRBJ2-5; the D is unclear. This CDR3 has 13 amino acids. With 3 bases removed from V and 1 base from J, the gap between germline ends came to 7 bases. The V gene's germline CDR1 is SGHRS and CDR2 YFSETQ. The chain's CDR3 is CASSSASQETQYF. The CDR3, as DNA: TGCGCCAGCAGCTCGGCGTCCCAAGAGACCCAGTACTTC.

The CDR3, as DNA: TGTGCCAGCAGCCAGAATAGCGGGAGCACCTACGAGCAGTACTTC. This gives the protein CASSQNSGSTYEQYF. The chain couples TRBV3-1 to TRBJ2-7, with 9 bases aligning to TRBD2. Germline values: CDR1 LGHDT, CDR2 YNNKEL (reference sequence). The J segment lost 2 bases and the V segment lost 3 bases, leaving 5 bases of the junction unmatched. The CDR3 spans 15 residues.